The text below deals with one T cell receptor beta chain. This CDR3 has 13 residues. Between the trimmed V and J ends, which lost 6 bases and 3 bases, there was a span of 11 bases. The germline gives CDR1 WSHSY, CDR2 SAAADI. The source of the sample is a study of blood T cell repertoires in COVID-19. In the study's own analysis: Amplification of reference gene primers provided the estimated nucleated cell counts. TCRdb's copy holds only in-frame clones and misses some; the assay was immunoSEQ multiplex PCR. The V and J calls and clone size come from that table; D and trimming were worked out from the DNA. There are about 290,000 clones in the sample; around nine tenths occur only once, and approximately 4.2% lies in the top ten.

The specimen was peripheral blood. The chain is built from TRBV10-2 and TRBJ1-2; D is unresolved. The receptor comes from a man in his forties with acute or convalescent COVID-19. This CDR3 is CASRQDSHYGYTF. The CDR3 nucleotides are TGCGCCAGCAGGCAGGATTCTCACTATGGCTACACCTTC.